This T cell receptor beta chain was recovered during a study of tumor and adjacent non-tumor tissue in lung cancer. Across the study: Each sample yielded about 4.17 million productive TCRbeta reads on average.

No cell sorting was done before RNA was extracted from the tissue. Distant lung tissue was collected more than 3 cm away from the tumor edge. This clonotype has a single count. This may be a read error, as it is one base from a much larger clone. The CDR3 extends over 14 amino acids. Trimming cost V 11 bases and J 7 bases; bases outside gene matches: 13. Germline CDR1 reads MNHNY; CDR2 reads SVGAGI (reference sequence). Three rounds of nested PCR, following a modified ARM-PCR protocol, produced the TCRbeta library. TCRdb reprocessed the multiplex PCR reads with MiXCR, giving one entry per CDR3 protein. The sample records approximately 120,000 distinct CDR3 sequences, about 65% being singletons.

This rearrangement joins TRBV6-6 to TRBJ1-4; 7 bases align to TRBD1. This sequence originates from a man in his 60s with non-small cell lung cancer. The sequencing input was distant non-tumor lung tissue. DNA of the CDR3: TGTGCCGGCACCGACAGGGCGAACGGTGAAAAACTGTTTTTT. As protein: CAGTDRANGEKLFF.